This T cell receptor (beta chain) was identified in a study of shared clonotypes between healthy human individuals. As for the study in general: A donor's plate count was three for CD4 naive and three for CD4 memory; CD8 naive had two and CD8 memory one.

Naive CD8 cells lacked CD45RO, underwent positive selection for CCR7 and left out terminally differentiated effector memory CD45RA+ cells. Regarding this clone: Its antigen is currently unknown.

Repertoires were generated with immunoSEQ multiplex PCR, while TCRdb's copy carries only in-frame clones and drops some. This sample has about 800,000 clones, with 96% found just once. Regarding the study as a whole: About 5% of naive CD4 clonotypes were shared across a handful of donors. How much donors shared clonotypes was expected to be affected by sequencing depth. For sorted subsets, rarefaction showed incomplete sequencing despite large depth.

The CDR3 consists of 12 residues. The ends were cut back, 8 bases at V and 6 bases at J, with 13 bases in the middle. Germline V gives CDR1 SGHDN, CDR2 FVKESK. This TCR derives from a young man in good health. This sequence joins TRBV14 and TRBJ1-1; D call uncertain. The specimen sequenced was naive CD8+ T cells sorted from blood. CDR3 bases: TGTGCCAGCGGGAAAGTTGCGGCTGAAGCTTTCTTT. Translating it yields CASGKVAAEAFF.